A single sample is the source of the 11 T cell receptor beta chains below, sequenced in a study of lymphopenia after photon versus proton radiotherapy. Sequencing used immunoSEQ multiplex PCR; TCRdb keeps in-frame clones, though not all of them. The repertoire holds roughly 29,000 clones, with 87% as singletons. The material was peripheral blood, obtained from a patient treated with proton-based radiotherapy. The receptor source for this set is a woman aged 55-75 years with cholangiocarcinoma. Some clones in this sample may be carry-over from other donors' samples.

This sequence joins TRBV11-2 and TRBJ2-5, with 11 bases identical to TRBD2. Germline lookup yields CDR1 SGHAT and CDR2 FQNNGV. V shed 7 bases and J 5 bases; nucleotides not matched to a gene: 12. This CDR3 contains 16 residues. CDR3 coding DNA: TGTGCCAGCACAGCCTGGGTAGCGGGAGGGAGTGAGACCCAGTACTTC. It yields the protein CASTAWVAGGSETQYF.

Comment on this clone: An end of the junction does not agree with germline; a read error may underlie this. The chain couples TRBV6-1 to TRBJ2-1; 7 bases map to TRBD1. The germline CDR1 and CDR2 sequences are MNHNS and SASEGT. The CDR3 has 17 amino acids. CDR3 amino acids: CASSEAQGQTALREQFF. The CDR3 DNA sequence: TGTGCCAGCAGCGAAGCTCAGGGACAGACGGCTCTTCGTGAGCAGTTCTTC.

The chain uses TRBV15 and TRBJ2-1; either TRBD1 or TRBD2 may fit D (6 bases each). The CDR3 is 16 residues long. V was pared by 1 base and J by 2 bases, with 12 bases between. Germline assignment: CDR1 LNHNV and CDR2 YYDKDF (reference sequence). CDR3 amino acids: CATSRGMGGTYNEQFF. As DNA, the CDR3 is TGTGCCACCAGCAGAGGAATGGGGGGCACCTACAATGAGCAGTTCTTC.

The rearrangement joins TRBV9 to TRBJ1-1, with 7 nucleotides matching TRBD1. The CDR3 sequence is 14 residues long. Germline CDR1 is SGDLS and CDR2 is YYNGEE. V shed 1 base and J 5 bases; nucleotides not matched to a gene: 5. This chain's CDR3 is CASSVLEGATEAFF. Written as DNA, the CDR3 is TGTGCCAGCAGCGTATTAGAGGGGGCGACTGAAGCTTTCTTT. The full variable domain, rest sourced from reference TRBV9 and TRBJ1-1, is DSGVTQTPKHLITATGQRVTLRCSPRSGDLSVYWYQQSLDQGLQFLIQYYNGEERAKGNILERFSAQQFPDLHSELNLSSLELGDSALYFCASSVLEGATEAFFGQGTRLTVV.

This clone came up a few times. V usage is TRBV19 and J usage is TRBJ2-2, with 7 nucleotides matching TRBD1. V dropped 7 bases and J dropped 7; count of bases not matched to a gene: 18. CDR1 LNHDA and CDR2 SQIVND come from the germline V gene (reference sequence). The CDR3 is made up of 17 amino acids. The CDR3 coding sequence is TGTGCCAGTACCCCCAGAAGGGGGCAGCGAATCGGCGGGGAGCTGTTTTTT. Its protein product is CASTPRRGQRIGGELFF. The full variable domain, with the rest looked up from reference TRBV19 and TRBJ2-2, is DGGITQSPKYLFRKEGQNVTLSCEQNLNHDAMYWYRQDPGQGLRLIYYSQIVNDFQKGDIAEGYSVSREKKESFPLTVTSAQKNPTAFYLCASTPRRGQRIGGELFFGEGSRLTVL.

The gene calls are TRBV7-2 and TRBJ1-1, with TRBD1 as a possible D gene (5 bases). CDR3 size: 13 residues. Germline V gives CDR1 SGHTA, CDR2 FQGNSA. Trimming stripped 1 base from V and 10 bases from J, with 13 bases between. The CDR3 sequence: CASSLGGAVRAFF. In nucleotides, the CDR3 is TGTGCCAGCAGCTTAGGGGGCGCGGTTCGAGCTTTCTTT.

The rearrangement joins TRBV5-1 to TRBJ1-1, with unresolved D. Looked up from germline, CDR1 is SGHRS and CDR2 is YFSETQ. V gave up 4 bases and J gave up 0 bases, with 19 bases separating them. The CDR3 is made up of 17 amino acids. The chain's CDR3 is CASSPRPPNQLNTEAFF. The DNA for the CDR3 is TGCGCCAGCAGCCCGCGGCCTCCGAATCAACTGAACACTGAAGCTTTCTTT.

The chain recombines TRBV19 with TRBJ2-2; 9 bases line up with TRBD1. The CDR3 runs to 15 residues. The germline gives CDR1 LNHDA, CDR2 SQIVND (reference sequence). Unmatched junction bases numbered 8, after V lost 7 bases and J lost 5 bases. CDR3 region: CASKTRDRVTGELFF. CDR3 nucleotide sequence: TGTGCCAGTAAAACCCGGGACAGGGTTACCGGGGAGCTGTTTTTT.

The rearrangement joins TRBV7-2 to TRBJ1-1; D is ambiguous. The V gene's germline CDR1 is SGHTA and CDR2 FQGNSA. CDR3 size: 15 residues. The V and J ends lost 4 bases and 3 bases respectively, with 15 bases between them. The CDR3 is CASSSQREGHTEAFF. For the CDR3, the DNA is TGTGCCAGCAGCTCCCAAAGGGAGGGCCACACTGAAGCTTTCTTT.

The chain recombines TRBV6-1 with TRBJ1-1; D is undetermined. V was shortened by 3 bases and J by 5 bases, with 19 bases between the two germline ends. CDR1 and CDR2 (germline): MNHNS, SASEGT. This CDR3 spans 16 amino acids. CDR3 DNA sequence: TGTGCCAGCAGTGAGTTTGGGTCGGAAGGAAGGACTGAAGCTTTCTTT. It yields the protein CASSEFGSEGRTEAFF.

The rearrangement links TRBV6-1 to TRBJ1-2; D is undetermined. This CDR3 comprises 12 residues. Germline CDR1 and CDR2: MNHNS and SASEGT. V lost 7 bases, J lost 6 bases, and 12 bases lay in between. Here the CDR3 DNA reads TGTGCCAGCACCGCAAGGACGGATGGCTACACCTTC. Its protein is CASTARTDGYTF.